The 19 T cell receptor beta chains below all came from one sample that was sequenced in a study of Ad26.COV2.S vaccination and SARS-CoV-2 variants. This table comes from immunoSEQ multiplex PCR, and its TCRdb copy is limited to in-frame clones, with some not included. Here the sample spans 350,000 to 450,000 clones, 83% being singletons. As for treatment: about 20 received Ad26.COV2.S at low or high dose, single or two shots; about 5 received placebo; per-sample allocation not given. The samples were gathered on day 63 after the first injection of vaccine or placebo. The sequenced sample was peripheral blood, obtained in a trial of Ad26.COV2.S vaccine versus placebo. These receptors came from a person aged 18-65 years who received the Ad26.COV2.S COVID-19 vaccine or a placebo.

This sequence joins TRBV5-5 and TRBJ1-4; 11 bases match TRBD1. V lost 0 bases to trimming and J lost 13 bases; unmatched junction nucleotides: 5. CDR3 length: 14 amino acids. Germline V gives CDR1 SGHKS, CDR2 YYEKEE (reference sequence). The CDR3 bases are TGTGCCAGCAGCTTGGGGGACAGGGGGGAGAGACTGTTTTTT. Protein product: CASSLGDRGERLFF. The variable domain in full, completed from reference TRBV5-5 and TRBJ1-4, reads DAGVTQSPTHLIKTRGQQVTLRCSPISGHKSVSWYQQVLGQGPQFIFQYYEKEERGRGNFPDRFSARQFPNYSSELNVNALLLGDSALYLCASSLGDRGERLFFGSGTQLSVL.

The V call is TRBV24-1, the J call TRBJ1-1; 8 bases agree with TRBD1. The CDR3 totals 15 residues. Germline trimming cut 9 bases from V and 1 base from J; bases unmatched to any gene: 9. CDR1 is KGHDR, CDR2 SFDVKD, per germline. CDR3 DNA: TGTGCCACCCAGGACAGGGTTAGCGGGAACACTGAAGCTTTCTTT. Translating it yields CATQDRVSGNTEAFF.

The CDR3 region is CASSHPNSPLHF. CDR3 DNA: TGTGCCAGCAGCCATCCGAATTCACCCCTCCACTTT. The chain combines TRBV7-9 with TRBJ1-6; D unclear. Germline lookup yields CDR1 SEHNR and CDR2 FQNEAQ (reference sequence). This CDR3 has 12 amino acids. V shed 5 bases and J shed 7 bases, with 6 bases lying between them.

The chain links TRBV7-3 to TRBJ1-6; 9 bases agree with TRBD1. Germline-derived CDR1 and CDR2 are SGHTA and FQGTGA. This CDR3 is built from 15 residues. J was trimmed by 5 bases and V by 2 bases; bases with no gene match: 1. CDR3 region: CASSLGTGNNSPLHF. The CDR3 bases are TGTGCCAGCAGCTTAGGGACAGGGAATAATTCACCCCTCCACTTT.

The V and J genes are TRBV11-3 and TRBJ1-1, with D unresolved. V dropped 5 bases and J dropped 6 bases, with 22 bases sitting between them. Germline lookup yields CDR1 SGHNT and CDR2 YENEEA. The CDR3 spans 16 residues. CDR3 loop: CASSPRAIPKVSEAFF. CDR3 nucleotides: TGTGCCAGCAGCCCCCGCGCGATCCCTAAGGTGTCTGAAGCTTTCTTT.

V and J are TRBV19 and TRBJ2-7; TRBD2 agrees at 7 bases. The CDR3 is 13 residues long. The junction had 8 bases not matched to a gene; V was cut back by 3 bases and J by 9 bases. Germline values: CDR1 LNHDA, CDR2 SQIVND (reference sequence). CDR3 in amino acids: CASSILAGEGQYF. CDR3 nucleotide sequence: TGTGCCAGTAGTATTCTGGCGGGAGAGGGGCAGTACTTC.

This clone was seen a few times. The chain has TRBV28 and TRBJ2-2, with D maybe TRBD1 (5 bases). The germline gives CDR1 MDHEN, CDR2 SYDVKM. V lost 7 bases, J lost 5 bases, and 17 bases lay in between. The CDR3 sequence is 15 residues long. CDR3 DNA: TGTGCCAGCACCCCCGTAGCAGGGATGACCGGGGAGCTGTTTTTT. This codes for CASTPVAGMTGELFF.

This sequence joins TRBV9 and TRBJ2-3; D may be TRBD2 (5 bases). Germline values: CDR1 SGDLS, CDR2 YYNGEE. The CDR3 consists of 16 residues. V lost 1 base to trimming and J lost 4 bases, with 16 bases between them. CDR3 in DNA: TGTGCCAGCAGCGTATCCTTAGCGATGGGCCCAGATACGCAGTATTTT. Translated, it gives CASSVSLAMGPDTQYF.

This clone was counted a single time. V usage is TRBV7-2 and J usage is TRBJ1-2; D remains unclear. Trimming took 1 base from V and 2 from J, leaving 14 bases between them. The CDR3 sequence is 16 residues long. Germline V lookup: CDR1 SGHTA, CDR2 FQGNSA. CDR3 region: CASSLGFSLGNYGYTF. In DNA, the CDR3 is TGTGCCAGCAGCTTAGGGTTTTCCCTGGGGAACTATGGCTACACCTTC.

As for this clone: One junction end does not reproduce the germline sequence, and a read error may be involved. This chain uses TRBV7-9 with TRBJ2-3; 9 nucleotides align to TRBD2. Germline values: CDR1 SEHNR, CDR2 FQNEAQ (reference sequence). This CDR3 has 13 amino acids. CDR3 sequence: CASSLVGLASGLF. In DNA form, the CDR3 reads TGTGCCAGCAGCTTAGTGGGACTAGCTTCTGGGCTTTTT. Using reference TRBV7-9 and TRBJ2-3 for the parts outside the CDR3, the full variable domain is DTGVSQNPRHKITKRGQNVTFRCDPISEHNRLYWYRQTLGQGPEFLTYFQNEAQLEKSRLLSDRFSAERPKGSFSTLEIQRTEQGDSAMYLCASSLVGLASGLFGPGTRLTVL.

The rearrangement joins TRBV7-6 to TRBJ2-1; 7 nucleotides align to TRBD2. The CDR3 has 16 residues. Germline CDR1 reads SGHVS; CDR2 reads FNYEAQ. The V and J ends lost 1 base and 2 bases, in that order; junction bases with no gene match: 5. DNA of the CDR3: TGTGCCAGCAGCTTAGGGCCGCGGGGGACCTACAATGAGCAGTTCTTC. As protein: CASSLGPRGTYNEQFF.

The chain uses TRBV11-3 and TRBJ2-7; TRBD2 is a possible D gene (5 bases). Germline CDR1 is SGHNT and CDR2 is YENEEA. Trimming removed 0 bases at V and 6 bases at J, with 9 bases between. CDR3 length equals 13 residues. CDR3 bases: TGTGCCAGCAGCTTAGATACGGGGAGCGAGCAGTACTTC. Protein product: CASSLDTGSEQYF. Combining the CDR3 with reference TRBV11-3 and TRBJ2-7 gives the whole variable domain EAGVVQSPRYKIIEKKQPVAFWCNPISGHNTLYWYLQNLGQGPELLIRYENEEAVDDSQLPKDRFSAERLKGVDSTLKIQPAELGDSAVYLCASSLDTGSEQYFGPGTRLTVT.

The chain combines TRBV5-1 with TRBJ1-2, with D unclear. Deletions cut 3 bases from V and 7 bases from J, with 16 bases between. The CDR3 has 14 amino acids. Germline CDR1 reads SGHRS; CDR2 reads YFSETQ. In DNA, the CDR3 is TGCGCCAGCAGCTCGGCGGACGTTGTAAGTGGCTACACCTTC. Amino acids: CASSSADVVSGYTF.

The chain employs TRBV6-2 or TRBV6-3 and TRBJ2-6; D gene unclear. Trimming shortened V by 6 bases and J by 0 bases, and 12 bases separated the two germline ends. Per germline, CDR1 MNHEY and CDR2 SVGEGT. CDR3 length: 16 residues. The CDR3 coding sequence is TGTGCCAGCAGCCCCCGAGCGAGCTCTGGGGCCAACGTCCTGACTTTC. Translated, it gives CASSPRASSGANVLTF.

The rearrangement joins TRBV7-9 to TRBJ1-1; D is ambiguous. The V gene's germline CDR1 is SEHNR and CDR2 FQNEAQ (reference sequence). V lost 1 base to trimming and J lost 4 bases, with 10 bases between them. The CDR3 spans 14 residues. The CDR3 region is CASSLVVQTTEAFF. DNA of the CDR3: TGTGCCAGCAGCTTAGTAGTCCAGACCACTGAAGCTTTCTTT.

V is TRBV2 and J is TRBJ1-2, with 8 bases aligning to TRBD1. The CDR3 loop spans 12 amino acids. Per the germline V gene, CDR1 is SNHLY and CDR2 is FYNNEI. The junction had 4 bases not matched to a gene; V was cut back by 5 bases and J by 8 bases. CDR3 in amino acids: CASSLQGVGYTF. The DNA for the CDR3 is TGTGCCAGCAGTCTACAGGGGGTAGGCTACACCTTC.

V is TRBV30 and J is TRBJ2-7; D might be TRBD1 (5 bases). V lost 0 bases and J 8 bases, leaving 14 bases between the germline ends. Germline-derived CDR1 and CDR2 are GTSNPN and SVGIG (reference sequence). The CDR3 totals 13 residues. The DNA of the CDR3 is TGTGCCTGGAGTGTAATCGCGGCGGACAAGCAGTACTTC. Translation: CAWSVIAADKQYF.

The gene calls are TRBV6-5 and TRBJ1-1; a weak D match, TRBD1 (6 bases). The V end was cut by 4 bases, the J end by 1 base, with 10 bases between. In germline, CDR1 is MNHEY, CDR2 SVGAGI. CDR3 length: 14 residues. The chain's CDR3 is CASSWATGNTEAFF. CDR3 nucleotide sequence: TGTGCCAGCAGTTGGGCGACAGGGAACACTGAAGCTTTCTTT.

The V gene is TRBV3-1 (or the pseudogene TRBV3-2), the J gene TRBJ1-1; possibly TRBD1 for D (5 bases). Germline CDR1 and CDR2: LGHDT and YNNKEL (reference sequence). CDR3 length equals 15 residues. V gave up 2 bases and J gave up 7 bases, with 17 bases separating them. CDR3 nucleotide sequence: TGTGCCAGCAGCCAATTTGGGCGATCAGGGTTTGAAGCTTTCTTT. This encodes CASSQFGRSGFEAFF.